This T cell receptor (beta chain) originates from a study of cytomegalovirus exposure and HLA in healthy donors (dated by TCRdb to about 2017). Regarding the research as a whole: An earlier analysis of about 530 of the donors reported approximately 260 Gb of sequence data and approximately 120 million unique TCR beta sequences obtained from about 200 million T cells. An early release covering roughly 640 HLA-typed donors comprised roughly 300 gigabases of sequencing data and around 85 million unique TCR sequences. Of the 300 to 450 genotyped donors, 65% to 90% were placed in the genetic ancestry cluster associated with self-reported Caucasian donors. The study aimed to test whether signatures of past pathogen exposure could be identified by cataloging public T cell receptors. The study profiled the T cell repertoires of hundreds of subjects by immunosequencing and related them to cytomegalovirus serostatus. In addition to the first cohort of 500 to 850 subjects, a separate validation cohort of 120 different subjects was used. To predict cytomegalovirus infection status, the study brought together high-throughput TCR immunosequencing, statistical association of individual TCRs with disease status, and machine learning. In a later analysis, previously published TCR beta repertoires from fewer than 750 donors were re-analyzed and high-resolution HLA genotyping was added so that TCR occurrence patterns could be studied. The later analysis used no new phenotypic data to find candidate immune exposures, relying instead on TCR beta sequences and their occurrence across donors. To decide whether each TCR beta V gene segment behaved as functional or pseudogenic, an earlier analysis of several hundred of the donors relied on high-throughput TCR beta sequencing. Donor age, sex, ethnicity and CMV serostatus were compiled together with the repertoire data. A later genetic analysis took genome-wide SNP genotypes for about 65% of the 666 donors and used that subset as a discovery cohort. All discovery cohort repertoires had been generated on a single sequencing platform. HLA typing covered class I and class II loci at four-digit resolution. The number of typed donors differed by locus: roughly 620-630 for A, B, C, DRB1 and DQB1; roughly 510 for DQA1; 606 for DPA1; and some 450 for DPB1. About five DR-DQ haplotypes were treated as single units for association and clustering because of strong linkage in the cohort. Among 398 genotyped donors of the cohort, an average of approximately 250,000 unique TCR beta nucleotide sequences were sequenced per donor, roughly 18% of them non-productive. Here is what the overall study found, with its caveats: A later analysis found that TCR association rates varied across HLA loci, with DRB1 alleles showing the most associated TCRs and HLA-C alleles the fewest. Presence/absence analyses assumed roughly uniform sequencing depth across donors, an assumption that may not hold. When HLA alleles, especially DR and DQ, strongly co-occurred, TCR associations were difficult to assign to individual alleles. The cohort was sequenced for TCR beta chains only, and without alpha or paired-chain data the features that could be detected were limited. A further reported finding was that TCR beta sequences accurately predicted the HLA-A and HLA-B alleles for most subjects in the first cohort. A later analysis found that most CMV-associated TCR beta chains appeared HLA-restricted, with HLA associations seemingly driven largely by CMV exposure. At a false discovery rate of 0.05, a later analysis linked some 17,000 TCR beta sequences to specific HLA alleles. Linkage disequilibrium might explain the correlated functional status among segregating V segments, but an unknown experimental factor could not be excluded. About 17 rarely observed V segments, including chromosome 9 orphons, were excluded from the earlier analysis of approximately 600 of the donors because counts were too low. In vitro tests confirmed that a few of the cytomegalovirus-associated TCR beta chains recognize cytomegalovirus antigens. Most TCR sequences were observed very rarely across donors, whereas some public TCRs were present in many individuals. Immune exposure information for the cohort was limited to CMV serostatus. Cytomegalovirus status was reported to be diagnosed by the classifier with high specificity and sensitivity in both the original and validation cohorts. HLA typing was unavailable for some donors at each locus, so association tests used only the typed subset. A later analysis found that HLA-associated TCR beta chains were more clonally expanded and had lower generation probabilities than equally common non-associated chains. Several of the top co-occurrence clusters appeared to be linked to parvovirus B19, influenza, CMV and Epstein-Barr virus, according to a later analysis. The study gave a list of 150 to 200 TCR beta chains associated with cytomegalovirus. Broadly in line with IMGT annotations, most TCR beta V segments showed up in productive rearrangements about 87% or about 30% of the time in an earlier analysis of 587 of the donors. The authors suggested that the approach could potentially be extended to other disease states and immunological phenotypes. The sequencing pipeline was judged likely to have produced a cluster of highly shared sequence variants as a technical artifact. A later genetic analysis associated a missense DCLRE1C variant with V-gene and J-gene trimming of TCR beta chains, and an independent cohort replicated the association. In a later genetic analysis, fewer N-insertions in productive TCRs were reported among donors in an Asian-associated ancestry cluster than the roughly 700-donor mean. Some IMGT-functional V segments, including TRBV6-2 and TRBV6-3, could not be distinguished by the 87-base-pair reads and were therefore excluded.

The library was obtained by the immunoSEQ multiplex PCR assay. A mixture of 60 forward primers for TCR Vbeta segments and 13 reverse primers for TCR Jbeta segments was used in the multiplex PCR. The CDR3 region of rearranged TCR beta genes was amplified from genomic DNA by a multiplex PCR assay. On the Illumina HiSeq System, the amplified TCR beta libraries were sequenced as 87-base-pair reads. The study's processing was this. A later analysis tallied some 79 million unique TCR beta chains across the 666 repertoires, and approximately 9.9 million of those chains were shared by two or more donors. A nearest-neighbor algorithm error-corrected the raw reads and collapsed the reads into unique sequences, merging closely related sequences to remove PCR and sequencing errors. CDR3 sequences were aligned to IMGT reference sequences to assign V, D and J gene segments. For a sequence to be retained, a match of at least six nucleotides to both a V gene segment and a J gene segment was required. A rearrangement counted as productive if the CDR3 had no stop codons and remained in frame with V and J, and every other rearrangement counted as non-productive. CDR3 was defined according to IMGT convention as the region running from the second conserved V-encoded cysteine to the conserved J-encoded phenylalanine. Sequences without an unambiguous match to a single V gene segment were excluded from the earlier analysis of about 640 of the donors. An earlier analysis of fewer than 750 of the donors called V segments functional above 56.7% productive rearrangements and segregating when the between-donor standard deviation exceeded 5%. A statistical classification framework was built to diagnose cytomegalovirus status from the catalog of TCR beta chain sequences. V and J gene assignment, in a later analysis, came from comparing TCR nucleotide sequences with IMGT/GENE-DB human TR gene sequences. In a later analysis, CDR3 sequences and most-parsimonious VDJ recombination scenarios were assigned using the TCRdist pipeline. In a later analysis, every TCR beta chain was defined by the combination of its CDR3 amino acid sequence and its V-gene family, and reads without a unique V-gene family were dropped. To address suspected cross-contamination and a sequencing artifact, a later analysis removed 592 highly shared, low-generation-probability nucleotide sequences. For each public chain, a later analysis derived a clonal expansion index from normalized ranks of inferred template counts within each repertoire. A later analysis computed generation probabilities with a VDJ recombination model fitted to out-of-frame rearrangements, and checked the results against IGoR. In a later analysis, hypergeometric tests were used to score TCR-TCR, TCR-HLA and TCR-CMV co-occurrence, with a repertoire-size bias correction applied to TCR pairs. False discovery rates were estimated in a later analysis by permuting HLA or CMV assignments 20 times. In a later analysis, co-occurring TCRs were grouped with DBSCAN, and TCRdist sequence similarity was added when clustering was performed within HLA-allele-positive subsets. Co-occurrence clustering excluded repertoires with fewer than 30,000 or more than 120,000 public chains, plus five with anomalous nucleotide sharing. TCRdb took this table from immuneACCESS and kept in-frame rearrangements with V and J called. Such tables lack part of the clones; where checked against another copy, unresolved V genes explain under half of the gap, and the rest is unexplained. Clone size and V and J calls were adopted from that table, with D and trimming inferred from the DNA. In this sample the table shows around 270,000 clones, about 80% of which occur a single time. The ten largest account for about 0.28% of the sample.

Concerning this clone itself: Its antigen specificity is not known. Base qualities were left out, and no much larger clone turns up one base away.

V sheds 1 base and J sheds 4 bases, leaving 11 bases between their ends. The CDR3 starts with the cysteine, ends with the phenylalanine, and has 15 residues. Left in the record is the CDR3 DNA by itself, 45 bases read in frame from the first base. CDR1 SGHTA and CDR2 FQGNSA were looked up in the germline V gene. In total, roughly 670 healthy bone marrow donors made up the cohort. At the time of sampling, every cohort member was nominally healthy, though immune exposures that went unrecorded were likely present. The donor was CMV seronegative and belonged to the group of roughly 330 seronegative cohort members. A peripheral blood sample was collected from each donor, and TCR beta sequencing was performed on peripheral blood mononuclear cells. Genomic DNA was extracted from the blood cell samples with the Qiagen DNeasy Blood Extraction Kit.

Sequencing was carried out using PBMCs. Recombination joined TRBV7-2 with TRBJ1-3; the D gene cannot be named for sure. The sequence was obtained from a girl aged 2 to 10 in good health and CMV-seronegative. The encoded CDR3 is CASSLGVQVGNTIYF. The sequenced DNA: TGTGCCAGCAGCTTAGGAGTCCAGGTCGGAAACACCATATATTTT.